Listed below are T cell receptor beta chains from one sample, sequenced in a study of blood T cells in healthy people across ages. TCRdb re-called the 5' RACE reads with MiXCR, one entry per CDR3 protein. The table shows 1,300,000 or so distinct CDR3 sequences, with around 55% occurring only once. Material for sequencing was blood. These receptors originate from a man younger than 35 in good health. The CDR3 runs from the conserved cysteine through the conserved F or W. Fields, in order: V gene, J gene, CDR3 protein.

>TRBV25-1|TRBJ2-7
CASLGTFYEQYF
>TRBV7-2|TRBJ2-4
CASSFGPLRGEHIQYF
>TRBV14|TRBJ2-7
CASSLTRDRGDSYEQYF
>TRBV20-1|TRBJ1-2
CSASGRQGQGYTF
>TRBV4-3|TRBJ2-4
CASSLTGGKNIQYF
>TRBV7-2|TRBJ2-5
CASSLVGGAGGRGETQYF
>TRBV12-3/TRBV12-4|TRBJ2-7
CASSLQREQYF
>TRBV5-1|.
CASTGSQTGDFYEQYF
>TRBV5-1|TRBJ2-1
CASSLSAGGPNEQFF
>TRBV7-6|TRBJ2-1
CASSLAGGPHNEQFF
>TRBV20-1|TRBJ2-2
CSALAGGNTGELFF
>TRBV28|.
CASGPVPGDHYEQYF
>TRBV12-3/TRBV12-4|TRBJ1-2
CASSFAGANDGYTF
>TRBV5-1|TRBJ2-3
CASSLGTPYTDTQYF
>TRBV29-1|TRBJ2-5
CSVVGRRQPLQETQYF
>TRBV5-6|TRBJ1-6
CASSPPGSYNSPLHF
>TRBV30|TRBJ2-5
CAWSVPPDHGEQYF
>TRBV10-3|TRBJ2-7
CAIQDRASYEQYF
>TRBV4-2|TRBJ2-5
CASGASGRQETQYF
>TRBV27|TRBJ2-7
CASRPADYSYEQYF
>TRBV7-2|TRBJ2-5
CASSLAVVSGPISGTQYF
>TRBV5-1|TRBJ1-2
CASSSRDSRDGYTF
>TRBV4-3|TRBJ2-5
CASSQEQGSETQYF
>TRBV15|TRBJ2-1
CATSRQRNERFF
>TRBV11-2|TRBJ1-1
CASSLVGGRGYTEAFF
>TRBV27|TRBJ2-3
CASNEGPRDTQYF
>TRBV20-1|TRBJ1-2
CSATTGLYGYTF
>TRBV6-2/TRBV6-3|TRBJ2-2
CASRDTGTGELFF
>TRBV13|TRBJ2-1
CASRTSGGNGQFF
>TRBV4-1|TRBJ2-3
CASSLVTSGSWDTQYF
>TRBV28|TRBJ2-3
CASSLTDRESDTQYF
>TRBV29-1|TRBJ2-7
CSVDGGQESYEQYF
>TRBV20-1|TRBJ2-7
CSAPDPLAGGPYEQYF
>TRBV6-2/TRBV6-3|TRBJ1-2
CASSYDGYGYTF
>TRBV20-1|TRBJ2-2
CSASHTGWTGELFF
>TRBV4-3|TRBJ2-2
CASSLPRVTGVGELFF
>TRBV15|TRBJ2-3
CATINKNVAGGDDTQYF
>TRBV29-1|TRBJ1-3
CSVEDPGPGASGNTIYF
>TRBV5-6|TRBJ2-3
CASTLVPSLSTDTQYF
>TRBV6-5|TRBJ1-6
CAVGGSPLHF